These 10 T cell receptor beta chains were sequenced from one sample in a study of cytomegalovirus exposure and HLA in healthy donors. Generated by immunoSEQ multiplex PCR, the TCRdb table keeps only in-frame clones and is missing some. This sample has roughly 200,000 clones; approximately 89% occur once, and the top ten carry roughly 6.6%. The sequencing sample was made of PBMCs. The receptors shown here come from a young man in good health and CMV-seropositive.

In nucleotides, the CDR3 is TGTGCCAGCAGCAATGACAGGGGTCGAGGCTACACCTTC. Protein product: CASSNDRGRGYTF. V and J are TRBV27 and TRBJ1-2, with 8 bases aligning to TRBD1. This CDR3 has 13 residues. V was pared by 6 bases and J by 8 bases, with 8 bases of the junction left unmatched. Germline V gives CDR1 MNHEY, CDR2 SMNVEV (reference sequence).

V usage is TRBV6-5 and J usage is TRBJ2-2; D is ambiguous. V was shortened by 0 bases and J by 4 bases, with 12 bases between the two germline ends. The germline CDR1 and CDR2 sequences are MNHEY and SVGAGI. CDR3 length: 16 residues. The CDR3, as DNA: TGTGCCAGCAGTTACTCGATCCTAGTGAGCACCGGGGAGCTGTTTTTT. The encoded protein is CASSYSILVSTGELFF.

The chain links TRBV10-1 to TRBJ1-6, with D hard to call. Trimming took off 4 bases at V and 10 bases at J, with 20 bases between the two ends. Per the germline V gene, CDR1 is WNHNN and CDR2 is SYGVQD (reference sequence). This CDR3 comprises 16 residues. This chain's CDR3 is CASSGSRSFPPSPLHF. The DNA of the CDR3 is TGCGCCAGCAGTGGATCAAGGTCCTTCCCACCCTCACCCCTCCACTTT.

The chain joins TRBV30 to TRBJ2-3, with D unresolved. Germline CDR1 reads GTSNPN; CDR2 reads SVGIG (reference sequence). The length of the CDR3 is 13 residues. Trimming removed 0 bases at V and 9 bases at J, with 13 bases between. This CDR3 is CAWSVPPGYTQYF. In DNA, the CDR3 is TGTGCCTGGAGTGTACCACCAGGATACACGCAGTATTTT.

The CDR3, as DNA: TGTGCCAGCAGATCAGCTAGCGGGGCATACTACGAGCAGTACTTC. Protein: CASRSASGAYYEQYF. V is TRBV25-1 and J is TRBJ2-7; 9 positions agree with TRBD2. Germline-derived CDR1 and CDR2 are MGHDK and SYGVNS. This CDR3 region has 15 residues. After removal of 6 bases from V and 3 bases from J, the junction contained 9 bases not matched to a gene.

This chain uses TRBV7-2 with TRBJ2-1; 10 nucleotides line up with TRBD2. Germline V gives CDR1 SGHTA, CDR2 FQGNSA. Trimming at V came to 5 bases and at J to 6 bases, leaving 10 bases not matched to a gene. The length of the CDR3 is 16 residues. DNA of the CDR3: TGTGCCAGCAGCGATCCCGGGACTAGCGCGTTCAATGAGCAGTTCTTC. Translating gives CASSDPGTSAFNEQFF.

V usage is TRBV5-1 and J usage is TRBJ2-7, with 8 bases that match TRBD1. Per the germline V gene, CDR1 is SGHRS and CDR2 is YFSETQ. The CDR3 spans 14 residues. The trim removed 3 bases at V and 2 bases at J, leaving 4 bases unmatched. DNA of the CDR3: TGCGCCAGCAGCTGGACAGGGACAACCTACGAGCAGTACTTC. It codes for CASSWTGTTYEQYF. The full variable domain, rest sourced from reference TRBV5-1 and TRBJ2-7, is KAGVTQTPRYLIKTRGQQVTLSCSPISGHRSVSWYQQTPGQGLQFLFEYFSETQRNKGNFPGRFSGRQFSNSRSEMNVSTLELGDSALYLCASSWTGTTYEQYFGPGTRLTVT.

This clone was found once. V and J are TRBV5-6 and TRBJ2-1; D is unclear. CDR1 is SGHDT and CDR2 is YYEEEE in the germline V gene. The ends were cut back, 2 bases at V and 5 bases at J, with 11 bases in the middle. The CDR3 has 14 amino acids. The CDR3 is CASSFPGLDNEQFF. CDR3 DNA: TGTGCCAGCAGCTTTCCCGGGCTCGACAATGAGCAGTTCTTC. Together with reference TRBV5-6 and TRBJ2-1, the CDR3 gives the full variable domain: DAGVTQSPTHLIKTRGQQVTLRCSPKSGHDTVSWYQQALGQGPQFIFQYYEEEERQRGNFPDRFSGHQFPNYSSELNVNALLLGDSALYLCASSFPGLDNEQFFGPGTRLTVL.

J is TRBJ2-1 and V is TRBV4-3; 7 bases are a match to TRBD1. J was trimmed by 4 bases and V by 4 bases; bases with no gene match: 10. Germline V gives CDR1 LGHNA, CDR2 YSLEER. This CDR3 has 16 amino acids. The CDR3 loop reads CASSRSTGAAYNEQFF. The CDR3, as DNA: TGCGCCAGCAGCCGATCAACAGGGGCGGCTTACAATGAGCAGTTCTTC.

This sequence joins TRBV13 and TRBJ2-3; D may be TRBD2 (6 bases). Germline V CDR1 and CDR2: PRHDT, FYEKMQ (reference sequence). The CDR3 is 14 residues long. Trimming cost V 5 bases and J 4 bases, with 13 bases left between them. CDR3 residues: CASSRSGGSDTQYF. The CDR3 DNA sequence: TGTGCCAGCAGCCGATCCGGGGGTTCAGATACGCAGTATTTT.